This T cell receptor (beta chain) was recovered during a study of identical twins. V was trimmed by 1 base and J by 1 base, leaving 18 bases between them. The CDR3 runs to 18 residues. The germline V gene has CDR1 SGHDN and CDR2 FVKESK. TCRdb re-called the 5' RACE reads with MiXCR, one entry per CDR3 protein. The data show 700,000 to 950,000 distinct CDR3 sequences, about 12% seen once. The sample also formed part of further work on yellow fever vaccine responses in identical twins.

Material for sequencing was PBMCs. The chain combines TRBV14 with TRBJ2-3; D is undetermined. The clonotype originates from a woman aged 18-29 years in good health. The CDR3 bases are TGTGCCAGCAGCCAAGGGATCGTCCGTGCATGGGGCACAGATACGCAGTATTTT. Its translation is CASSQGIVRAWGTDTQYF.